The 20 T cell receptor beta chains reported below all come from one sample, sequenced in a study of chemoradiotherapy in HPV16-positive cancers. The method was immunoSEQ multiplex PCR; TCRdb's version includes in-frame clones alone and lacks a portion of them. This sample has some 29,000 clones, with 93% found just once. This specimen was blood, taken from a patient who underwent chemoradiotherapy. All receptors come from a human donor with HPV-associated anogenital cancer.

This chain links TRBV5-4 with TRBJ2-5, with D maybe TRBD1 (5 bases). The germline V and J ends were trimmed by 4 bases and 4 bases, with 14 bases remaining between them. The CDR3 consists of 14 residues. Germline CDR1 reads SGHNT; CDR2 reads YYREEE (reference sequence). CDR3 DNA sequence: TGTGCCAGCAGCCTCGGCGCAGGGCCAGAGACCCAGTACTTC. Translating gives CASSLGAGPETQYF.

The CDR3 DNA reads as TGTGCCAGCAGGCTGGAAGGGGGAAACACCATATATTTT. This codes for CASRLEGGNTIYF. The genes are TRBV27 and TRBJ1-3, with D unclear. CDR1 MNHEY and CDR2 SMNVEV come from the germline V gene (reference sequence). Trimming cost V 6 bases and J 4 bases, with 10 bases left between them. CDR3 length: 13 residues.

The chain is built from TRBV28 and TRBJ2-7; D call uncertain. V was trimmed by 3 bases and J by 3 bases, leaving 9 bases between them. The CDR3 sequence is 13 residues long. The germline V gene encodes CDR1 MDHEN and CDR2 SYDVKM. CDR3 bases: TGTGCCAGCAGTTTGCCCGGGTTCTACGAGCAGTACTTC. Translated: CASSLPGFYEQYF.

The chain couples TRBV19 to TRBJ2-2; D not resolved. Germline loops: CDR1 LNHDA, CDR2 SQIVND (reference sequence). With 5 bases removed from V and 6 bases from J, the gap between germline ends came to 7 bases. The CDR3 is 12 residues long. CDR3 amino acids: CASSFRSGELFF. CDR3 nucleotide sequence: TGTGCCAGTAGTTTCAGGTCCGGGGAGCTGTTTTTT.

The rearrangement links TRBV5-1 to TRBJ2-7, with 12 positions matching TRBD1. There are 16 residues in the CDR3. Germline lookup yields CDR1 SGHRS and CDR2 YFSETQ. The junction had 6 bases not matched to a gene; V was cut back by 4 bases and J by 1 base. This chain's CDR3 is CASSGGQGAKSYEQYF. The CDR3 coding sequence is TGCGCCAGCAGCGGGGGACAGGGGGCAAAGTCCTACGAGCAGTACTTC.

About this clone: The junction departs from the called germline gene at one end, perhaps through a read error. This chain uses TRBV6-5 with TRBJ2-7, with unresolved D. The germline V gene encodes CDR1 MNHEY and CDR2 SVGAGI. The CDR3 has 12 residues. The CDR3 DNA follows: TGTGCCATCAGTGAGACCACCTACGAGCAGTACTTC. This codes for CAISETTYEQYF.

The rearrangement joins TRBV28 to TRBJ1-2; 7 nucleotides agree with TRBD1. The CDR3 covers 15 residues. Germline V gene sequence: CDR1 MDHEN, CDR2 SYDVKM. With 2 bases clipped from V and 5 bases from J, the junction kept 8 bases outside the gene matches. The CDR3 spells CASSLGGQATYGYTF. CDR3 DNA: TGTGCCAGCAGTTTAGGCGGACAGGCGACTTATGGCTACACCTTC.

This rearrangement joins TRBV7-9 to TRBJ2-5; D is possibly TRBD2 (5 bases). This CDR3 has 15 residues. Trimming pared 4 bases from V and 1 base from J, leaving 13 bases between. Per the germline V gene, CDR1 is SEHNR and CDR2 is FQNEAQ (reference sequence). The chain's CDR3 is CASSSPRGSQETQYF. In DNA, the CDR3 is TGTGCCAGCAGCTCACCTCGGGGATCCCAAGAGACCCAGTACTTC.

The CDR3 is CASSRDAGRSGANVLTF. The CDR3 nucleotides read TGTGCCAGCAGCAGGGACGCGGGTCGCTCTGGGGCCAACGTCCTGACTTTC. The rearrangement uses TRBV7-9 and TRBJ2-6; possibly TRBD1 or TRBD2 for D (5 bases each). CDR3 length: 17 amino acids. Germline CDR1 reads SEHNR; CDR2 reads FQNEAQ (reference sequence). V lost 5 bases and J lost 0, with 14 bases in between.

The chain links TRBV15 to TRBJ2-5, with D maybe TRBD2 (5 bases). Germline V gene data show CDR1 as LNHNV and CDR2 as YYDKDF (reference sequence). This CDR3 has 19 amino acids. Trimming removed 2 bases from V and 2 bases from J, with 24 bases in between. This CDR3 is CATSRISKLIWTQQETQYF. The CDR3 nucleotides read TGTGCCACCAGCAGAATCTCTAAACTGATCTGGACTCAGCAAGAGACCCAGTACTTC.

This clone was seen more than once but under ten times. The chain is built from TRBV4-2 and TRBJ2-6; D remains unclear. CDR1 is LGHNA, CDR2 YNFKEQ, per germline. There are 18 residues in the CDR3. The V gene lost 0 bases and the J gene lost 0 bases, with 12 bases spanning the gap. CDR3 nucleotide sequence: TGTGCCAGCAGCCAAGATCCCACGTATCTCTCTGGGGCCAACGTCCTGACTTTC. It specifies CASSQDPTYLSGANVLTF.

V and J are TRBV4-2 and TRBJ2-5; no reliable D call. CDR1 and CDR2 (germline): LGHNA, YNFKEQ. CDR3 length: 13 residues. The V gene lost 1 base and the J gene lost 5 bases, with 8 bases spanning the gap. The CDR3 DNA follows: TGTGCCAGCAGCCAAGTCATCGGTGAGACCCAGTACTTC. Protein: CASSQVIGETQYF.

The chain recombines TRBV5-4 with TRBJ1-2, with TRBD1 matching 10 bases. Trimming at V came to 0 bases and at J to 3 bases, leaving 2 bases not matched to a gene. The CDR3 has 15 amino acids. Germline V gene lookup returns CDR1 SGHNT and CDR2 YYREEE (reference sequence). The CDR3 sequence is CASSLVGQGYYGYTF. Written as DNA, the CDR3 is TGTGCCAGCAGCTTGGTGGGACAGGGGTACTATGGCTACACCTTC.

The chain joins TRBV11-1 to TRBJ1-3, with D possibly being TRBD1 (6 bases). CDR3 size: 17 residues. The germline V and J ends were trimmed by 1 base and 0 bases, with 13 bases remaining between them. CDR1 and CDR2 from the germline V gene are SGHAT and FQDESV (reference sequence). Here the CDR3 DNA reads TGTGCCAGCAGCTTAGGCCGGACAGTGATCTCTGGAAACACCATATATTTT. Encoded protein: CASSLGRTVISGNTIYF.

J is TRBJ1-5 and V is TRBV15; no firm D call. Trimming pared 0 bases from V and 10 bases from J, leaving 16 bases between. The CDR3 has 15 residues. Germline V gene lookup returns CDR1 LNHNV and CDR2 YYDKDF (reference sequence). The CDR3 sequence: CATSRDRGGGFPQHF. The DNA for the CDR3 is TGTGCCACCAGCAGAGATCGGGGTGGAGGTTTCCCCCAGCATTTT.

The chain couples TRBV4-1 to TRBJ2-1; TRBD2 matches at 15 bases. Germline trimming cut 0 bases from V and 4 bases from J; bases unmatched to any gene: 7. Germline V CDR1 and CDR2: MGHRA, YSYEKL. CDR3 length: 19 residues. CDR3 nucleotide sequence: TGCGCCAGCAGCCAAGAGGGACTAGCGGGGGGAGACCTTTACAATGAGCAGTTCTTC. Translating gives CASSQEGLAGGDLYNEQFF.

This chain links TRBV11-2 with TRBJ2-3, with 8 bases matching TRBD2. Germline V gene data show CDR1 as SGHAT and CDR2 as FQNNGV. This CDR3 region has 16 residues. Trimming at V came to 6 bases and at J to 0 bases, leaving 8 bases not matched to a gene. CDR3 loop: CASRLLADTSTDTQYF. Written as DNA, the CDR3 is TGTGCCAGCAGATTACTAGCGGATACTAGCACAGATACGCAGTATTTT.

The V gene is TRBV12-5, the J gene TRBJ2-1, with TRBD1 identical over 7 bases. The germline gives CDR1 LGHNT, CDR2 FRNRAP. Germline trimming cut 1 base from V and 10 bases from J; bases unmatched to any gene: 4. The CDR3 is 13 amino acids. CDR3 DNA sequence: TGTGCTAGTGGTTTGGACCAGACAGGGGAGCAGTTCTTC. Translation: CASGLDQTGEQFF.

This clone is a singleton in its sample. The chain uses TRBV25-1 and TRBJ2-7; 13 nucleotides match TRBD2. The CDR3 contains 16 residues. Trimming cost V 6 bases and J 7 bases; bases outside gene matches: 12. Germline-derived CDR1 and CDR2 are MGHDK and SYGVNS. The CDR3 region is CASSPKGLAGVREQYF. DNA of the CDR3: TGTGCCAGCAGCCCCAAAGGACTAGCGGGAGTCCGGGAGCAGTACTTC.

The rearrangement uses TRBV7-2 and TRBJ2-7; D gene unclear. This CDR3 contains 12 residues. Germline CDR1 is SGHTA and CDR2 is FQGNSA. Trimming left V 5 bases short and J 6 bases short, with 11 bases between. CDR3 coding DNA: TGTGCCAGCAGCGGCCTACGGGTCGAGCAGTACTTC. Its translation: CASSGLRVEQYF.